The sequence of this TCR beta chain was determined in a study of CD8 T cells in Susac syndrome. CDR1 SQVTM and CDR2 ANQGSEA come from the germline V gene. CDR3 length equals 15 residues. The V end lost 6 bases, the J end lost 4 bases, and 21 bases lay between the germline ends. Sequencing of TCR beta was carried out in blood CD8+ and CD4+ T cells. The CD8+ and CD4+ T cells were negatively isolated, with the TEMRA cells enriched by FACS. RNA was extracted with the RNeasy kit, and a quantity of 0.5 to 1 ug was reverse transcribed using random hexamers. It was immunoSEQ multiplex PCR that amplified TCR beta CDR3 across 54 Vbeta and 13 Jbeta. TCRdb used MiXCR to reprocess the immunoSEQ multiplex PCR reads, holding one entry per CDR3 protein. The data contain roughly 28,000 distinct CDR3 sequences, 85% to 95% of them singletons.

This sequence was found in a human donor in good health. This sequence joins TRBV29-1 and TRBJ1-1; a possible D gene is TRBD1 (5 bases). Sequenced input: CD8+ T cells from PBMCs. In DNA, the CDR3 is TGCAGCGTAAGAACAAGGGGTCCCCGAGGCACTGAAGCTTTCTTT. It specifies CSVRTRGPRGTEAFF. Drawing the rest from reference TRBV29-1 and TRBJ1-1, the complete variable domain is SAVISQKPSRDICQRGTSLTIQCQVDSQVTMMFWYRQQPGQSLTLIATANQGSEATYESGFVIDKFPISRPNLTFSTLTVSNMSPEDSSIYLCSVRTRGPRGTEAFFGQGTRLTVV.